The 3 T cell receptor beta chains presented below share a single source sample, sequenced in a study of blood T cell repertoires in COVID-19. This table comes from immunoSEQ multiplex PCR, and its TCRdb copy is limited to in-frame clones, with some not included. The table shows about 70,000 clones, with 88% occurring only once. Specimen: peripheral blood. Source of these receptors: a human donor in a cohort sampled during active COVID-19.

The genes are TRBV19 and TRBJ2-1; TRBD1 aligns across 9 bases. Germline lookup yields CDR1 LNHDA and CDR2 SQIVND (reference sequence). V was clipped by 3 bases and J by 6 bases; unmatched bases: 6. The CDR3 spans 15 residues. The CDR3 DNA is TGTGCCAGTAGTATTTATGGACAGGGGTTCAATGAGCAGTTCTTC. Protein: CASSIYGQGFNEQFF.

V and J are TRBV6-6 and TRBJ2-2; D not resolved. CDR1 and CDR2 from the germline V gene are MNHNY and SVGAGI (reference sequence). With 0 bases removed from V and 2 bases from J, the gap between germline ends came to 4 bases. This CDR3 has 14 amino acids. CDR3 bases: TGTGCCAGCAGTTACTCGACAAACACCGGGGAGCTGTTTTTT. It encodes CASSYSTNTGELFF.

The V and J genes are TRBV28 and TRBJ2-7, with D possibly TRBD2 on 5 matching bases. The CDR3 has 13 residues. Trimming left V 0 bases short and J 4 bases short, with 7 bases between. Germline V gene sequence: CDR1 MDHEN, CDR2 SYDVKM. For the CDR3, the DNA is TGTGCCAGCAGTTTATGGGGAGTATACGAGCAGTACTTC. This translates into CASSLWGVYEQYF.